The clone carrying this TCR beta chain occurred once. This CDR3 has 14 residues. V dropped 2 bases and J dropped 5; count of bases not matched to a gene: 4. The germline CDR1 and CDR2 sequences are MDHEN and SYDVKM. This entry comes from a study of technical replicates of blood from several donors. The data were produced by immunoSEQ multiplex PCR, yet TCRdb's version contains in-frame clones alone and is incomplete. The data hold some 76,000 clones, with approximately 98% observed a single time. Material for sequencing was T cells isolated from PBMCs. The rearrangement uses TRBV28 and TRBJ2-7; the match to TRBD2 covers 9 bases. The TCR comes from a human donor in good health. Here the CDR3 reads CASSLIAGANEQYF. CDR3 nucleotides: TGTGCCAGCAGTTTAATAGCGGGAGCCAACGAGCAGTACTTC.